These 13 T cell receptor beta chains were sequenced from one sample in a study of graft-versus-host responses after intestinal transplantation. Their antigens remain unidentified. The data were produced by immunoSEQ multiplex PCR, yet TCRdb's version contains in-frame clones alone and is incomplete. The sample comprises some 110,000 clones, roughly 84% of which are singletons, and 0.9% rests with the top ten. The sequences come from unstimulated CD4+ T cells sorted from spleen or lymph node cells, collected before intestinal transplant. The receptors here all came from a human donor who received an intestinal transplant.

This clone was counted once. The chain recombines TRBV10-1 with TRBJ2-7; 9 bases fit TRBD2. Trimming at V came to 0 bases and at J to 5 bases, leaving 5 bases not matched to a gene. Per the germline V gene, CDR1 is WNHNN and CDR2 is SYGVQD (reference sequence). This CDR3 is 15 amino acids long. The CDR3 here is CASSESASGAHEQYF. The CDR3 region has the DNA TGCGCCAGCAGTGAGTCTGCTAGCGGGGCCCACGAGCAGTACTTC.

V gene TRBV7-9 combines with J gene TRBJ2-1; the D gene is possibly TRBD1 (5 bases). The V and J ends lost 3 bases and 8 bases respectively, with 17 bases between them. The germline gives CDR1 SEHNR, CDR2 FQNEAQ (reference sequence). The CDR3 is 15 residues long. The CDR3, as DNA: TGTGCCAGCAGCTTCTGGGCAGGGTATGGTGATGAGCAGTTCTTC. This encodes CASSFWAGYGDEQFF. Using reference TRBV7-9 and TRBJ2-1 for the parts outside the CDR3, the full variable domain is DTGVSQNPRHKITKRGQNVTFRCDPISEHNRLYWYRQTLGQGPEFLTYFQNEAQLEKSRLLSDRFSAERPKGSFSTLEIQRTEQGDSAMYLCASSFWAGYGDEQFFGPGTRLTVL.

Of note for this clone: Germline is not matched at one junction end, which may reflect a read error. The chain has TRBV18 and TRBJ2-7; no clear D gene. The CDR3 length is 12 residues. Germline loops: CDR1 KGHSH, CDR2 LQKENI. This CDR3 reads CASSAPQNEQYF. CDR3 DNA sequence: TGTGCCAGCTCAGCACCCCAGAACGAGCAGTACTTC.

The V gene is TRBV6-5, the J gene TRBJ2-3; D unclear. The germline V and J ends were trimmed by 4 bases and 0 bases, with 11 bases remaining between them. The CDR3 is made up of 15 amino acids. Per germline, CDR1 MNHEY and CDR2 SVGAGI. The CDR3 is CASSSRWSSTDTQYF. As DNA, the CDR3 is TGTGCCAGCAGTTCGCGGTGGAGCAGCACAGATACGCAGTATTTT.

This chain uses TRBV7-2 with TRBJ2-1; TRBD2 is a possible D gene (7 bases). CDR3 length: 14 residues. V was pared by 5 bases and J by 6 bases, with 14 bases between. The germline gives CDR1 SGHTA, CDR2 FQGNSA. CDR3 DNA: TGTGCCAGCAGCCAAGGACTAGGGGGCAATGAGCAGTTCTTC. Translating it yields CASSQGLGGNEQFF. The full variable domain, its missing parts supplied by reference TRBV7-2 and TRBJ2-1, is GAGVSQSPSNKVTEKGKDVELRCDPISGHTALYWYRQSLGQGLEFLIYFQGNSAPDKSGLPSDRFSAERTGGSVSTLTIQRTQQEDSAVYLCASSQGLGGNEQFFGPGTRLTVL.

The chain joins TRBV5-1 to TRBJ2-5, with 8 positions matching TRBD2. Losses at the gene ends were 4 bases for V and 4 bases for J; bases not matched to a gene: 9. The CDR3 is 15 residues long. Germline-derived CDR1 and CDR2 are SGHRS and YFSETQ. CDR3 sequence (DNA): TGCGCCAGCAGCGCGGACGGGAGGGTAATAGAGACCCAGTACTTC. Encoded protein: CASSADGRVIETQYF. Using reference TRBV5-1 and TRBJ2-5 for the parts outside the CDR3, the full variable domain is KAGVTQTPRYLIKTRGQQVTLSCSPISGHRSVSWYQQTPGQGLQFLFEYFSETQRNKGNFPGRFSGRQFSNSRSEMNVSTLELGDSALYLCASSADGRVIETQYFGPGTRLLVL.

This chain links TRBV5-6 with TRBJ1-1; the D gene is possibly TRBD1 (6 bases). Per germline, CDR1 SGHDT and CDR2 YYEEEE. The CDR3 extends over 16 amino acids. The ends were cut back, 3 bases at V and 1 base at J, with 16 bases in the middle. Here the CDR3 DNA reads TGTGCCAGCAGCTGGGCACAGGGTATGGCGAACACTGAAGCTTTCTTT. Encoded protein: CASSWAQGMANTEAFF.

This chain links TRBV2 with TRBJ2-1; D remains ambiguous. The germline V gene encodes CDR1 SNHLY and CDR2 FYNNEI. Trimming took 4 bases from V and 5 from J, leaving 6 bases between them. The CDR3 has 12 amino acids. This chain's CDR3 is CASSGLDNEQFF. CDR3 coding DNA: TGTGCCAGCAGTGGACTGGACAATGAGCAGTTCTTC. Full variable domain (rest looked up from reference TRBV2 and TRBJ2-1): EPEVTQTPSHQVTQMGQEVILRCVPISNHLYFYWYRQILGQKVEFLVSFYNNEISEKSEIFDDQFSVERPDGSNFTLKIRSTKLEDSAMYFCASSGLDNEQFFGPGTRLTVL.

This chain uses TRBV6-1 with TRBJ2-5; 8 bases match TRBD2. CDR3 length: 14 residues. J lost 5 bases, V lost 4 bases, and 6 bases had no gene match. Looked up from germline, CDR1 is MNHNS and CDR2 is SASEGT. CDR3 sequence: CASSVTGGFETQYF. CDR3 DNA sequence: TGTGCCAGCAGTGTCACGGGGGGGTTCGAGACCCAGTACTTC.

The gene calls are TRBV11-2 and TRBJ2-7; the D gene is possibly TRBD1 (6 bases). CDR3 length: 13 residues. In germline, CDR1 is SGHAT, CDR2 FQNNGV. Trimming removed 3 bases from V and 2 bases from J, with 8 bases in between. The CDR3 is CASSLDRPYEQYF. The CDR3 DNA sequence: TGTGCCAGCAGCTTGGACAGACCCTACGAGCAGTACTTC.

This chain connects TRBV6-6 to TRBJ2-7; TRBD1 matches at 8 bases. The V and J ends lost 8 bases and 6 bases, in that order; junction bases with no gene match: 12. Germline V gene data show CDR1 as MNHNY and CDR2 as SVGAGI (reference sequence). This CDR3 region has 14 residues. The CDR3 sequence is CASRLGQGSIEQYF. CDR3 bases: TGTGCCAGCCGACTTGGACAGGGCTCCATCGAGCAGTACTTC.

The genes are TRBV6-6 and TRBJ2-3, with 9 bases matching TRBD1. The germline CDR1 and CDR2 sequences are MNHNY and SVGAGI (reference sequence). The CDR3 consists of 16 residues. Losses at the gene ends were 4 bases for V and 4 bases for J; bases not matched to a gene: 9. CDR3 loop: CASSSKTGGRPDTQYF. The CDR3 bases are TGTGCCAGCAGTTCAAAGACAGGGGGGAGGCCAGATACGCAGTATTTT.

The CDR3 sequence is CASSPPVERETQYF. CDR3 nucleotide sequence: TGTGCCAGCTCACCACCTGTAGAAAGGGAGACCCAGTACTTC. The chain recombines TRBV18 with TRBJ2-5, with D unclear. The CDR3 runs to 14 residues. The V end lost 0 bases, the J end lost 5 bases, and 10 bases lay between the germline ends. Germline V lookup: CDR1 KGHSH, CDR2 LQKENI.